This T cell receptor (beta chain) was observed in a study of identical twins. One entry per CDR3 protein, called by TCRdb with MiXCR from the 5' RACE reads. This table holds 690,000 or so distinct CDR3 sequences, roughly 6% found once. Study findings and constraints: Partial confounding of zero-insertion analyses by invariant MAIT and iNKT cells was possible.

Germline assignment: CDR1 DFQATT and CDR2 SNEGSKA (reference sequence). The CDR3 sequence is 15 residues long. V gave up 2 bases and J gave up 4 bases; unmatched junction bases: 4. On this clonotype itself: Antigen unknown.

The sequenced sample was naive T cells sorted from blood. The chain joins TRBV20-1 to TRBJ2-1; 11 nucleotides match TRBD2. The TCR sequence derives from a man aged 18 to 29 in good health. The DNA of the CDR3 is TGCAGTGCTAGACCGGGACTAGCGGAATACAATGAGCAGTTCTTC. Its translation: CSARPGLAEYNEQFF.